The rows below give T cell receptor beta chains drawn from one sample of a study of early T cells in non-severe SARS-CoV-2 infection. From the 5' RACE reads, TCRdb called clonotypes with MiXCR, one entry per CDR3 protein. The table records roughly 86,000 distinct CDR3 sequences, roughly 6% of them present only once. Sequenced: whole blood. The receptors here all came from an adult who was a healthcare worker with PCR-confirmed SARS-CoV-2 infection or an uninfected control (not recorded which). CDR3s include the opening cysteine and the closing phenylalanine or tryptophan. A D gene is named only where the DNA matches it firmly. Rows give clone size only sometimes, using once, few, many, or a class for an expanded clone.

many TRBJ1-1 - TRBV25-1 TGTGCCAGCAAGGGGACCACTGAAGCTTTCTTT CASKGTTEAFF
- TRBJ1-6 - TRBV6-5 TGTGCCAGCAGACGAGTGGCCGCGGCCCCCTCACCCCTCCACTTT CASRRVAAAPSPLHF
many TRBJ1-2 TRBD1 TRBV10-2 TGCGCCAGCAGTGAGTCGAAAGGGGACAGGGGCAGCGGCTACACCTTC CASSESKGDRGSGYTF
many TRBJ2-1 - TRBV6-2/TRBV6-3 TGTGCCAGCAGTTACTCGCAGGTCTGGAGTCAGAACTCCTACAATGAGCAGTTCTTC CASSYSQVWSQNSYNEQFF
- TRBJ1-1 - TRBV7-2 TGTGCCAGCAGATTAGGGGGTACGACCACTGAAGCTTTCTTT CASRLGGTTTEAFF
- TRBJ1-2 TRBD1 TRBV25-1 TGTGCCAGCAGTGAGGGGGACAGATATGGCTACACCTTC CASSEGDRYGYTF
many TRBJ2-7 - TRBV11-2 TGTGCCAGCAGCTTAGGTCCGAACCAGTACGAGCAGTACTTC CASSLGPNQYEQYF
many TRBJ1-2 - TRBV29-1 TGCAGCGTTGAAAGACAGGTGACTGGCTACACCTTC CSVERQVTGYTF
many TRBJ1-6 TRBD1 TRBV18 TGTGCCAGCTCACCATACAGGGGAGTGGATTCACCCCTCCACTTT CASSPYRGVDSPLHF
many TRBJ2-7 - TRBV2 TGTGCCAGCAGATTGGACCGTCAGTCCTACGAGCAGTACTTC CASRLDRQSYEQYF
- TRBJ2-5 - TRBV11-2 TGTGCCAGCAGCTTAGTAGGGCCGGTCGTCTTCCCTCAAGAGACCCAGTACTTC CASSLVGPVVFPQETQYF
many TRBJ2-4 - TRBV3-1 TGTGCCAGCAGCCCGGCAGGAGGGAACATTCAGTACTTC CASSPAGGNIQYF
- TRBJ1-5 - TRBV24-1 TGTGCCACCAGCGACAGTAGCAATCAGCCCCAGCATTTT CATSDSSNQPQHF
many TRBJ1-2 - TRBV21-1 TGTGCCAGCAGCAAAGTCAGGACAGCTACTTACTATGGCTACACCTTC CASSKVRTATYYGYTF
many TRBJ1-1 - TRBV15 TGTGCCACCAGCAGAGAGGCAGGTCGGAACACTGAAGCTTTCTTT CATSREAGRNTEAFF
many TRBJ2-2 TRBD2 TRBV5-4 TGTGCCAGCAGCCGACTAGCGGGCACAGCCACCGGGGAGCTGTTTTTT CASSRLAGTATGELFF
many TRBJ2-2 - TRBV5-1 TGCGCCAGCAGCTTCTCAGGGAACACCGGGGAGCTGTTTTTT CASSFSGNTGELFF
many TRBJ1-2 - TRBV6-1 TGTGCCAGCAGTGAACAGTTCCAGGTTACATCCTATGGCTACACCTTC CASSEQFQVTSYGYTF
many TRBJ1-1 - TRBV20-1 TGCAGCCCACGACAAATGAACACTGAAGCTTTCTTT CSPRQMNTEAFF
- TRBJ1-1 - TRBV7-9 TGTGCCAGCAGCTTTACGGTGAACACTGAAGCTTTCTTT CASSFTVNTEAFF
- TRBJ2-3 - TRBV14 TGTGTCAGCTCGAGGGGGGCCTCCGCAGGCACAGATACGCAGTATTTT CVSSRGASAGTDTQYF
- TRBJ2-3 - TRBV11-1 TGTGCCAGCAGCTACTCCGGGGGGCCAGATACGCAGTATTTT CASSYSGGPDTQYF
- TRBJ2-1 - TRBV9 TGTGCCAGCCGTAAGACTATGACCAATGAGCAGTTCTTC CASRKTMTNEQFF
few TRBJ2-7 - TRBV6-1 TGTGCCAGCATTAGTTTCGAGAACGAGCAGTACTTC CASISFENEQYF
few TRBJ1-2 TRBD1 TRBV3-1 TGTGCCAGCAGCCGAGGACAGGGGGATGGCTACACCTTC CASSRGQGDGYTF
few TRBJ1-2 TRBD1 TRBV6-5 TGTGCCAGCAGGAACAGGGGGCGACGTGACTATGGCTACACCTTC CASRNRGRRDYGYTF
few TRBJ1-1 - TRBV6-1 TGTGCCAGCAGTGGGGTCCCGGGGGGTTTCTTT CASSGVPGGFF
- TRBJ2-7 - TRBV19 TGTGCCAGCAAAGGGACGGGCACCTACGAGCAGTACTTC CASKGTGTYEQYF
few TRBJ1-1 - TRBV27 TGTGCCAGCAATACCGGGCTCAGTAACACTGAAGCTTTCTTT CASNTGLSNTEAFF
many TRBJ1-5 - TRBV29-1 TGCAGCGTTGATGCAGGGCCGAATCAGCCCCAGCATTTT CSVDAGPNQPQHF
- TRBJ1-5 - TRBV19 TGTGCCAGTAGTATAGAAGGACTTTACGATCAGCCCCAGCATTTT CASSIEGLYDQPQHF
- TRBJ1-6 TRBD1 TRBV6-5 TGTGCCAGCAGTGACCGGGGACAGTATAATTCACCCCTCCACTTT CASSDRGQYNSPLHF
many TRBJ1-5 - TRBV12-3/TRBV12-4 TGTGCCAGCAGTTTTAACGGCAGAGATCAGCCCCAGCATTTT CASSFNGRDQPQHF
- TRBJ1-1 - TRBV12-3/TRBV12-4 TGTGCCAGCAGTTTATTAAATGGTCCGTGGATCACTGAAGCTTTCTTT CASSLLNGPWITEAFF
many TRBJ2-7 - TRBV12-3/TRBV12-4 TGTGCCAGCAGCCCTTCGGGGGAGTTCTACGAGCAGTACTTC CASSPSGEFYEQYF
few TRBJ2-7 - TRBV19 TGTGCCAGTAGTATAGCCATCCGCTACGAGCAGTACTTC CASSIAIRYEQYF
many TRBJ2-6 - TRBV20-1 TGCAGTGCTAGTTATGGGCTCACTGGGGCCAACGTCCTGACTTTC CSASYGLTGANVLTF
few TRBJ2-7 - TRBV19 TGTGCCAGTAGTATACGGGGCGAGCAGTACTTC CASSIRGEQYF
many TRBJ2-1 - TRBV6-2/TRBV6-3 TGTGCCAGCAGTTACCTTAATTCTCTGGGGGAGCAGTTCTTC CASSYLNSLGEQFF
few TRBJ2-3 - TRBV29-1 TGCAGCATCCTCGGGGCTAGCACAGATACGCAGTATTTT CSILGASTDTQYF
- TRBJ1-3 - TRBV29-1 TGCAGCGTTAGGTTCTCTGGAAACACCATATATTTT CSVRFSGNTIYF
- TRBJ2-3 - TRBV3-1 TGTGCCAGCAGCCAAGATTTGGATACGCAGTATTTT CASSQDLDTQYF
many TRBJ2-1 - TRBV7-7 TGTGCCAGCAGCTCGCTGGGACTGGGAGGTGAGCAGTTCTTC CASSSLGLGGEQFF
few TRBJ1-2 TRBD1 TRBV7-2 TGTGCCAGCAGCATGGGGGACAGGGAAAATGATGGCTACACCTTC CASSMGDRENDGYTF
few TRBJ1-3 - TRBV28 TGTGCCAGCAATACGGGACACCGCTCTGGAAACACCATATATTTT CASNTGHRSGNTIYF